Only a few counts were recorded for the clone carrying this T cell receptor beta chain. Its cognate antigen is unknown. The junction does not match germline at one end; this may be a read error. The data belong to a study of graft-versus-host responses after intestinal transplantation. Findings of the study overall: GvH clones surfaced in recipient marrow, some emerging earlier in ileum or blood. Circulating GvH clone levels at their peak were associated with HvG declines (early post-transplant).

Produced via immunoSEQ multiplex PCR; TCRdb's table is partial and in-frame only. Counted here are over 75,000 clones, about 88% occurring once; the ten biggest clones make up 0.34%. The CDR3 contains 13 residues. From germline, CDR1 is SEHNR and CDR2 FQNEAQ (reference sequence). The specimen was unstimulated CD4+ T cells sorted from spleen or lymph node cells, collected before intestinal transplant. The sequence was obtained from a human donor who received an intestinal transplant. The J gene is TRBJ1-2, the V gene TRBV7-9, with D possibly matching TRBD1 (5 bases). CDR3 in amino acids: CASSQLLGTYRYF. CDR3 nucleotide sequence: TGTGCCAGCAGCCAACTTCTAGGAACCTACAGGTACTTC.